The 32 T cell receptor beta chains reported below all come from one sample, sequenced in a study of blood T cell repertoires in COVID-19. The method was immunoSEQ multiplex PCR; TCRdb's version includes in-frame clones alone and lacks a portion of them. The sample yields approximately 440,000 clones, about nine tenths seen once. Sample: PBMCs or T cells enriched from blood (not recorded which). The receptor source for this set is a man between 18 and 29 years old who had recovered from COVID-19.

This clone is a singleton in its sample. V gene TRBV9 combines with J gene TRBJ1-2; possible D gene TRBD1, 5 bases. The V gene lost 2 bases and the J gene lost 10 bases, with 15 bases spanning the gap. CDR1 SGDLS and CDR2 YYNGEE come from the germline V gene. This CDR3 is built from 13 residues. The CDR3 sequence is CASSVDSDSIYTF. CDR3 DNA: TGTGCCAGCAGCGTCGACTCCGACAGCATCTACACCTTC.

The chain couples TRBV7-2 to TRBJ1-6; 8 nucleotides match TRBD1. CDR3 size: 15 residues. Germline CDR1 is SGHTA and CDR2 is FQGNSA. Trimming cost V 1 base and J 9 bases; bases outside gene matches: 5. This chain's CDR3 is CASSLVQGASSPLHF. Here the CDR3 DNA reads TGTGCCAGCAGCTTAGTTCAGGGGGCGAGTTCACCCCTCCACTTT.

This sequence joins TRBV6-1 and TRBJ1-5, with D possibly TRBD1 on 5 matching bases. This CDR3 contains 17 residues. From germline, CDR1 is MNHNS and CDR2 SASEGT. V was cut by 0 bases and J by 5 bases, with 17 bases left in between. CDR3: CASSEAPGGRRDQPQHF. The DNA for the CDR3 is TGTGCCAGCAGTGAAGCCCCGGGGGGGAGGAGGGATCAGCCCCAGCATTTT.

This chain links TRBV10-3 with TRBJ2-1; D gene unclear. From germline, CDR1 is ENHRY and CDR2 SYGVKD. The CDR3 has 12 residues. V lost 11 bases to trimming and J lost 6 bases, with 14 bases between them. The CDR3 sequence: CAARSLSNEQFF. CDR3 sequence (DNA): TGTGCCGCCCGGTCGCTTTCCAATGAGCAGTTCTTC.

The chain uses TRBV25-1 and TRBJ2-2; 8 nucleotides match TRBD1. The V and J ends lost 4 bases and 0 bases, in that order; junction bases with no gene match: 10. The length of the CDR3 is 18 residues. Germline values: CDR1 MGHDK, CDR2 SYGVNS. The chain's CDR3 is CASSAVTGGVTNTGELFF. DNA of the CDR3: TGTGCCAGCAGTGCCGTCACAGGGGGAGTTACGAACACCGGGGAGCTGTTTTTT.

The V gene is TRBV20-1, the J gene TRBJ1-1, with D possibly being TRBD1 (5 bases). Looked up from germline, CDR1 is DFQATT and CDR2 is SNEGSKA (reference sequence). The CDR3 totals 8 residues. The V end lost 6 bases, the J end lost 10 bases, and 6 bases lay between the germline ends. The CDR3 region has the DNA TGCAGTGCCCAGGGAGCTTTCTTT. As protein: CSAQGAFF.

V usage is TRBV19 and J usage is TRBJ2-1; D is unclear. In germline, CDR1 is LNHDA, CDR2 SQIVND (reference sequence). V lost 1 base to trimming and J lost 8 bases, with 3 bases between them. The CDR3 runs 11 residues. CDR3 sequence (DNA): TGTGCCAGTAGTATAGGCGATGAGCAGTTCTTC. Encoded protein: CASSIGDEQFF.

The gene calls are TRBV20-1 and TRBJ2-5; TRBD2 matches 7 bases. This CDR3 comprises 13 residues. Germline CDR1 reads DFQATT; CDR2 reads SNEGSKA (reference sequence). The V and J ends lost 3 bases and 5 bases, in that order; junction bases with no gene match: 6. The CDR3 bases are TGCAGTGCTAGTATAGCGGGTATGGAGACCCAGTACTTC. Encoded protein: CSASIAGMETQYF.

This clone was picked up a small number of times. The chain links TRBV27 to TRBJ2-2; 8 bases map to TRBD2. CDR1 and CDR2 (germline): MNHEY, SMNVEV (reference sequence). The CDR3 sequence is 13 residues long. After removal of 5 bases from V and 6 bases from J, the junction contained 2 bases not matched to a gene. CDR3 DNA sequence: TGTGCCAGCAGTATTAGCGGGGCCGGGGAGCTGTTTTTT. It is translated as CASSISGAGELFF.

J is TRBJ1-2 and V is TRBV7-6; no definite D call. Between the trimmed V and J ends, which lost 6 bases and 3 bases, there was a span of 11 bases. This CDR3 has 13 amino acids. Germline V gene sequence: CDR1 SGHVS, CDR2 FNYEAQ. The CDR3: CASSSGLDYGYTF. Here the CDR3 DNA reads TGTGCCAGCAGTTCTGGGCTCGACTATGGCTACACCTTC. Full variable domain (remainder filled in from reference TRBV7-6 and TRBJ1-2): GAGVSQSPRYKVTKRGQDVALRCDPISGHVSLYWYRQALGQGPEFLTYFNYEAQQDKSGLPNDRFSAERPEGSISTLTIQRTEQRDSAMYRCASSSGLDYGYTFGSGTRLTVV.

The chain joins TRBV2 to TRBJ2-5; 7 bases agree with TRBD2. Unmatched junction bases numbered 3, after V lost 8 bases and J lost 3 bases. Germline-derived CDR1 and CDR2 are SNHLY and FYNNEI. This CDR3 has 12 residues. CDR3 region: CASQAGEETQYF. The CDR3 DNA reads as TGTGCCAGCCAGGCGGGAGAAGAGACCCAGTACTTC.

This clone showed up just once. This sequence joins TRBV10-3 and TRBJ1-2; D is uncertain. The length of the CDR3 is 14 residues. CDR1 and CDR2 (germline): ENHRY, SYGVKD. Trimming stripped 5 bases from V and 6 bases from J, with 16 bases between. In DNA, the CDR3 is TGTGCCATCAGTAACACGCCGGGAGGGCATGGCTACACCTTC. It yields the protein CAISNTPGGHGYTF.

This rearrangement joins TRBV28 to TRBJ1-1; 9 positions agree with TRBD1. V was clipped by 5 bases and J by 4 bases; unmatched bases: 5. CDR1 and CDR2 from the germline V gene are MDHEN and SYDVKM. CDR3 length equals 14 residues. For the CDR3, the DNA is TGTGCCAGCAGTCTACAGGGGGCGGTCACTGAAGCTTTCTTT. Its protein is CASSLQGAVTEAFF. The complete variable domain, with remaining parts taken from reference TRBV28 and TRBJ1-1, reads DVKVTQSSRYLVKRTGEKVFLECVQDMDHENMFWYRQDPGLGLRLIYFSYDVKMKEKGDIPEGYSVSREKKERFSLILESASTNQTSMYLCASSLQGAVTEAFFGQGTRLTVV.

This clone was seen a single time. V usage is TRBV2 and J usage is TRBJ1-1; 10 bases align to TRBD1. J lost 5 bases, V lost 8 bases, and 8 bases had no gene match. Germline assignment: CDR1 SNHLY and CDR2 FYNNEI. This CDR3 has 14 amino acids. DNA for the CDR3: TGTGCCAGCTCGCGGGACAGGGGTTGGACTGAAGCTTTCTTT. Its protein is CASSRDRGWTEAFF.

For the CDR3, the DNA is TGTGCCAGCAGTTACTCCAGGGCTGGGAGCAATCAGCCCCAGCATTTT. It yields the protein CASSYSRAGSNQPQHF. J is TRBJ1-5 and V is TRBV6-2 or TRBV6-3; perhaps TRBD1 as D (5 bases). Germline V gene lookup returns CDR1 MNHEY and CDR2 SVGEGT. The CDR3 sequence is 16 residues long. Trimming pared 0 bases from V and 1 base from J, leaving 10 bases between.

This chain joins TRBV5-4 and TRBJ2-7; weak D call: TRBD2 (5 bases). With 1 base removed from V and 2 bases from J, the gap between germline ends came to 19 bases. Germline CDR1 and CDR2: SGHNT and YYREEE (reference sequence). CDR3 size: 17 residues. The CDR3 sequence: CASSLQGGRNLAYEQYF. DNA of the CDR3: TGTGCCAGCAGCTTGCAAGGAGGACGCAACTTAGCCTACGAGCAGTACTTC.

As DNA, the CDR3 is TGTGCCAGCAGCTTATCTATTGGTAATGAGCAGTTCTTC. Translating it yields CASSLSIGNEQFF. This rearrangement joins TRBV7-3 to TRBJ2-1; D is ambiguous. Per the germline V gene, CDR1 is SGHTA and CDR2 is FQGTGA. V shed 2 bases and J shed 7 bases, with 9 bases lying between them. CDR3 length: 13 residues. The full variable domain, with the rest looked up from reference TRBV7-3 and TRBJ2-1, is GAGVSQTPSNKVTEKGKYVELRCDPISGHTALYWYRQSLGQGPEFLIYFQGTGAADDSGLPNDRFFAVRPEGSVSTLKIQRTERGDSAVYLCASSLSIGNEQFFGPGTRLTVL.

This chain links TRBV28 with TRBJ1-2; a weak D match, TRBD1 (6 bases). The CDR3 runs to 16 residues. CDR1 and CDR2 from the germline V gene are MDHEN and SYDVKM. The V end lost 5 bases, the J end lost 2 bases, and 18 bases lay between the germline ends. The CDR3 DNA follows: TGTGCCAGCAGTAACACCAGGGGTACGGGGAACTATGGCTACACCTTC. This codes for CASSNTRGTGNYGYTF.

This clone was detected once. Here the CDR3 reads CASSAYSNEQFF. Written as DNA, the CDR3 is TGTGCCAGCAGTGCCTATAGCAATGAGCAGTTCTTC. The chain is built from TRBV2 and TRBJ2-1; D unresolved. Germline CDR1 and CDR2: SNHLY and FYNNEI. This CDR3 comprises 12 residues. V lost 4 bases and J 6 bases, leaving 7 bases between the germline ends.

The V call is TRBV6-5, the J call TRBJ1-1; D gene ambiguous. CDR1 MNHEY and CDR2 SVGAGI come from the germline V gene. The CDR3 is made up of 14 amino acids. Between the trimmed V and J ends, which lost 2 bases and 5 bases, there was a span of 12 bases. The CDR3 reads CASSYLDIRTEAFF. The CDR3 region has the DNA TGTGCCAGCAGTTACCTCGACATTCGGACTGAAGCTTTCTTT.

J is TRBJ1-2 and V is TRBV7-8; D possibly corresponds to TRBD1 (6 bases). V lost 7 bases and J 2 bases, leaving 17 bases between the germline ends. This CDR3 contains 15 residues. CDR1 and CDR2 from the germline V gene are SGHVS and FQNEAQ. The CDR3, as DNA: TGTGCCAGCATGACATTGACAGGCCGAAACTATGGCTACACCTTC. This encodes CASMTLTGRNYGYTF.

The rearrangement uses TRBV28 and TRBJ1-6, with TRBD1 as a possible D gene (6 bases). Germline-derived CDR1 and CDR2 are MDHEN and SYDVKM. The CDR3 is made up of 17 amino acids. The ends were cut back, 7 bases at V and 6 bases at J, with 22 bases in the middle. The chain's CDR3 is CASIGPQGKVGNSPLHF. CDR3 nucleotide sequence: TGTGCCAGCATCGGGCCCCAGGGGAAGGTCGGTAATTCACCCCTCCACTTT.

This clone was picked up a small number of times. The chain links TRBV12-3 or TRBV12-4 to TRBJ2-6; D gene uncertain. V lost 4 bases, J lost 4 bases, and 5 bases lay in between. This CDR3 region has 13 residues. The CDR3 DNA is TGTGCCAGCAGTTCCTTAGGGGCCAACGTCCTGACTTTC. Translating gives CASSSLGANVLTF.

The chain couples TRBV30 to TRBJ1-4, with a weak D call TRBD1 (5 bases). The CDR3 is 15 amino acids. Germline loops: CDR1 GTSNPN, CDR2 SVGIG (reference sequence). V gave up 0 bases and J gave up 5 bases, with 13 bases separating them. The CDR3 DNA follows: TGTGCCTGGAGTGTACTCACAGGAAGGAATGAAAAACTGTTTTTT. Amino acids: CAWSVLTGRNEKLFF.

The chain has TRBV28 and TRBJ1-6; D gene ambiguous. CDR3 length: 14 amino acids. From germline, CDR1 is MDHEN and CDR2 SYDVKM. V was pared by 7 bases and J by 13 bases, with 20 bases between. This CDR3 reads CASKAGSPVSPLHF. DNA of the CDR3: TGTGCCAGCAAGGCGGGCAGCCCCGTGTCGCCCCTCCACTTT. Full variable domain (missing parts from reference TRBV28 and TRBJ1-6): DVKVTQSSRYLVKRTGEKVFLECVQDMDHENMFWYRQDPGLGLRLIYFSYDVKMKEKGDIPEGYSVSREKKERFSLILESASTNQTSMYLCASKAGSPVSPLHFGNGTRLTVT.

This sequence joins TRBV5-1 and TRBJ1-1, with TRBD1 as a possible D gene (6 bases). Trimming took 0 bases from V and 4 from J, leaving 13 bases between them. The CDR3 extends over 15 amino acids. Germline V gene sequence: CDR1 SGHRS, CDR2 YFSETQ. CDR3 DNA sequence: TGCGCCAGCAGCTTGGACAGGGTAATCGCCACTGAAGCTTTCTTT. As protein: CASSLDRVIATEAFF.

This clone was detected once. The chain links TRBV28 to TRBJ2-7, with 7 nucleotides matching TRBD1. The CDR3 length is 14 residues. V dropped 4 bases and J dropped 4; count of bases not matched to a gene: 7. CDR1 MDHEN and CDR2 SYDVKM come from the germline V gene. In DNA, the CDR3 is TGTGCCAGCAGTTCACTGGGACAGTGGTACGAGCAGTACTTC. Its protein is CASSSLGQWYEQYF.

The chain links TRBV9 to TRBJ1-1, with D maybe TRBD1 (5 bases). The CDR3 totals 13 residues. V dropped 2 bases and J dropped 4 bases, with 9 bases sitting between them. The V gene's germline CDR1 is SGDLS and CDR2 YYNGEE. Written as DNA, the CDR3 is TGTGCCAGCAGCGTTCGGGGGACCACTGAAGCTTTCTTT. It encodes CASSVRGTTEAFF.

V is TRBV6-5 and J is TRBJ2-5, with TRBD2 identical over 8 bases. CDR1 and CDR2 (germline): MNHEY, SVGAGI. This CDR3 is 13 amino acids long. Germline trimming cut 8 bases from V and 5 bases from J; bases unmatched to any gene: 7. CDR3 protein: CASGSGSLETQYF. DNA for the CDR3: TGTGCCAGCGGGAGCGGGAGTTTGGAGACCCAGTACTTC.

CDR3 in amino acids: CASSSPSINDLWGNTIYF. DNA of the CDR3: TGTGCCAGCAGTTCCCCAAGTATCAATGACTTGTGGGGAAACACCATATATTTT. The chain is built from TRBV28 and TRBJ1-3; D is unclear. The CDR3 loop spans 18 amino acids. Germline assignment: CDR1 MDHEN and CDR2 SYDVKM. The V end was cut by 4 bases, the J end by 4 bases, with 23 bases between.

CDR3 DNA sequence: TGTGCCTCCGTACGGGACAGTGTGAACTATGGCTACACCTTC. Translated, it gives CASVRDSVNYGYTF. The chain couples TRBV7-9 to TRBJ1-2, with 7 bases matching TRBD1. CDR1 is SEHNR, CDR2 FQNEAQ, per germline (reference sequence). This CDR3 has 14 amino acids. J gave up 2 bases and V 11 bases, and 11 bases lay outside the gene matches.

The count of this clone is one. The chain carries TRBV27 and TRBJ2-3, with TRBD1 identical over 10 bases. Trimming took 6 bases from V and 7 from J; bases not matched to a gene: 4. The length of the CDR3 is 13 residues. Germline V lookup: CDR1 MNHEY, CDR2 SMNVEV (reference sequence). The CDR3 region has the DNA TGTGCCAGCAGGGGGGACAGGGGTAATACGCAGTATTTT. It is translated as CASRGDRGNTQYF.